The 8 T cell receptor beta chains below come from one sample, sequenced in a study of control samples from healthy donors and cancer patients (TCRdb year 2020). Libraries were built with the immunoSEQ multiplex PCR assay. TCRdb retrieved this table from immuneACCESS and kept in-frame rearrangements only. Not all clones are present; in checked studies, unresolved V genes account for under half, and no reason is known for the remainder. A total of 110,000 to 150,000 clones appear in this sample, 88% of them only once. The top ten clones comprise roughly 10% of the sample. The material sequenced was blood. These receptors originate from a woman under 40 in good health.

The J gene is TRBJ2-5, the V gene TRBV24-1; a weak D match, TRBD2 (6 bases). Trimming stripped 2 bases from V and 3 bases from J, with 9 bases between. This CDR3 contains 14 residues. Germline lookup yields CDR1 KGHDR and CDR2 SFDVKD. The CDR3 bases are TGTGCCACCAGTGATTCGGACTACAAAGAGACCCAGTACTTC. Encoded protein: CATSDSDYKETQYF.

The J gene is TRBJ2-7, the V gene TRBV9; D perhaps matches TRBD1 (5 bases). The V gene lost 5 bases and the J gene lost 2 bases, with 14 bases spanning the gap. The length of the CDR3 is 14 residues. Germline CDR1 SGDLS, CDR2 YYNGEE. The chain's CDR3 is CASSRDPQAYEQYF. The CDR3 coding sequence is TGTGCCAGCAGTCGCGACCCACAGGCCTACGAGCAGTACTTC.

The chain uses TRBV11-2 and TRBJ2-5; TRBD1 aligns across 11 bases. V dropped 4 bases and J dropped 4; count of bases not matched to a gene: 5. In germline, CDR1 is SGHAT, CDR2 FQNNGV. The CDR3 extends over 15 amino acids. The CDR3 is CASSYSGTGGETQYF. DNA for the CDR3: TGTGCCAGCAGCTACTCCGGGACAGGGGGAGAGACCCAGTACTTC.

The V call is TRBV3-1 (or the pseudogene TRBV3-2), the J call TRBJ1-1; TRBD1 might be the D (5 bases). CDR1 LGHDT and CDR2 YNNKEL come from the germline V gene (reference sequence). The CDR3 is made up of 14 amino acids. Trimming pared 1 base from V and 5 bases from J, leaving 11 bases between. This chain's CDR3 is CASSQVAGRTEAFF. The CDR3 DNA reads TGTGCCAGCAGCCAAGTAGCAGGGCGGACTGAAGCTTTCTTT.

The CDR3 region is CATSGSTNTGELFF. CDR3 in DNA: TGTGCCACCAGTGGGTCCACGAACACCGGGGAGCTGTTTTTT. The chain recombines TRBV24-1 with TRBJ2-2; D is unresolved. This CDR3 has 14 residues. Per the germline V gene, CDR1 is KGHDR and CDR2 is SFDVKD. Deletions cut 5 bases from V and 0 bases from J, with 6 bases between.

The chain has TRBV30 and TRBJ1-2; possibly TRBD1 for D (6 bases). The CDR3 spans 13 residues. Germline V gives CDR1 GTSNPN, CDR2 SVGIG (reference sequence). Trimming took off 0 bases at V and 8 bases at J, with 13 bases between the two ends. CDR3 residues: CAWSVLGARGYTF. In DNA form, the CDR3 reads TGTGCCTGGAGTGTACTGGGGGCAAGAGGCTACACCTTC.

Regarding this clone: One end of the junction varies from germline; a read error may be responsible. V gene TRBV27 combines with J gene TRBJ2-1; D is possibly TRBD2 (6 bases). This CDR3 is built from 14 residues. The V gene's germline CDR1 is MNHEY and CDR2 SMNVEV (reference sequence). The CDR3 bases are TGTGCCGGCAGGGAGGCGCGATTCTACAATGAGCAGTTCTTC. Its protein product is CAGREARFYNEQFF.

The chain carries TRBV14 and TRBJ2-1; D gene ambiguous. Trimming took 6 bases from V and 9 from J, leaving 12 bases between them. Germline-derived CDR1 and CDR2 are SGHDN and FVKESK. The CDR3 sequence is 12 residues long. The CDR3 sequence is CASRKTNGEQFF. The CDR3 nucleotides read TGTGCCAGCAGGAAAACAAACGGTGAGCAGTTCTTC.